This T cell receptor (beta chain) was identified in a study of response to subunit inactivated influenza vaccine. Study outcomes and limitations: It was suggested by the authors that few new T cells are recruited by each seasonal influenza vaccination.

A single record per CDR3 protein comes from TCRdb applying MiXCR to the RT-PCR reads. The sample consists of approximately 480,000 distinct CDR3 sequences, approximately 10% of them appearing once. Trimming at V came to 4 bases and at J to 6 bases, leaving 6 bases not matched to a gene. Germline V gene lookup returns CDR1 LNHNV and CDR2 YYDKDF (reference sequence). This CDR3 has 14 amino acids. The table lists this clonotype with many counts. The antigen remains unidentified. The chain is built from TRBV15 and TRBJ2-7; 10 nucleotides match TRBD1. The receptor's source is a man aged 45-65 years who received an inactivated influenza vaccine. The sample was PBMCs from blood, taken roughly 48 days after vaccination. CDR3 in DNA: TGTGCCACCAGCACAGGACAGGGGGTTTTCGAGCAGTACTTC. It specifies CATSTGQGVFEQYF.